A selection of T cell receptor beta chains follows, all from one sample in a study of T cells in Graves' hyperthyroidism and ophthalmopathy. One entry per CDR3 protein, called by TCRdb with MiXCR from the multiplex PCR reads. The table includes about 600,000 distinct CDR3 sequences, 13% to 15% detected once. The sequencing input was blood. The receptors originated from a woman between 45 and 65 years old with Graves' ophthalmopathy. Each CDR3 is given with its conserved first and last residue. D genes are given only for firm matches. Clone size is shown for a subset of rows, as once, few, many or a class of expanded clone.

14,many,TRBJ2-1,TRBV20-1,TRBD2,CSARASGSYNEQFF,TGCAGTGCTAGAGCTAGCGGGAGTTACAATGAGCAGTTCTTC
14,few,TRBJ1-5,TRBV7-9,.,CASSSVQGDQPQHF,TGTGCCAGCAGCTCCGTCCAGGGAGATCAGCCCCAGCATTTT
15,many,TRBJ2-2,TRBV20-1,TRBD1,CSAGRQGAGTGELFF,TGCAGTGCTGGCAGACAGGGGGCGGGGACCGGGGAGCTGTTTTTT
12,many,TRBJ1-1,TRBV12-3/TRBV12-4,.,CASSRTGGKAFF,TGTGCCAGCAGTAGGACCGGTGGAAAGGCTTTCTTT
13,.,TRBJ2-3,TRBV6-1,TRBD2,CASTAGGIDTQYF,TGTGCCAGCACGGCGGGAGGGATAGATACGCAGTATTTT
14,few,TRBJ2-5,TRBV18,.,CASSPPLAMETQYF,TGTGCCAGCTCACCACCGCTAGCGATGGAGACCCAGTACTTC
15,many,TRBJ2-7,TRBV11-2,.,CASSPGGSSAYEQYF,TGTGCCAGCAGCCCTGGGGGGAGTAGTGCCTACGAGCAGTACTTC
13,.,TRBJ1-1,TRBV7-9,.,CASSIDSNTEAFF,TGTGCCAGCAGCATTGATTCGAACACTGAAGCTTTCTTT
19,many,TRBJ2-4,TRBV7-8,TRBD2,CASSQRTSGRRQGKNIQYF,TGTGCCAGCAGCCAGCGGACTAGCGGGAGGCGCCAAGGGAAAAACATTCAGTACTTC
12,.,TRBJ1-2,TRBV27,.,CATQTSNYGYTF,TGTGCCACCCAGACATCGAACTATGGCTACACCTTC
16,.,TRBJ1-2,TRBV24-1,.,CATSDSRKHRVGGYTF,TGTGCCACCAGTGATTCCCGAAAACACAGGGTAGGCGGCTACACCTTC
14,many,TRBJ2-1,TRBV7-9,.,CASSLEGTGNEQFF,TGTGCCAGCAGCCTAGAGGGGACGGGCAATGAGCAGTTCTTC
13,few,TRBJ2-1,TRBV30,.,CAWSVWRHNEQFF,TGTGCCTGGAGTGTTTGGAGGCACAATGAGCAGTTCTTC
18,.,TRBJ2-2,TRBV5-1,TRBD1,CASSSMRGSGGFTGELFF,TGCGCCAGCAGCTCGATGAGGGGGTCAGGGGGCTTCACCGGGGAGCTGTTTTTT
13,.,TRBJ1-4,TRBV6-1,TRBD1,CASSGQGFEKLFF,TGTGCCAGCAGTGGACAGGGTTTTGAAAAACTGTTTTTT
14,many,TRBJ2-3,TRBV2,TRBD2,CASTGTTSTDTQYF,TGTGCCAGCACTGGGACTACTAGCACAGATACGCAGTATTTT
14,.,TRBJ1-2,TRBV6-1,.,CASSGRGYIGGYTF,TGTGCCAGCAGTGGGAGGGGATATATCGGTGGCTACACCTTC
20,.,TRBJ2-1,TRBV6-5,TRBD2,CASSYSVRVLAGTGNNEQFF,TGTGCCAGCAGTTACTCGGTTAGAGTTCTAGCGGGAACGGGTAACAATGAGCAGTTCTTC
15,few,TRBJ2-1,TRBV3-1,TRBD2,CASSQDVREGDEQFF,TGTGCCAGCAGCCAAGATGTTCGGGAGGGGGATGAGCAGTTCTTC
14,many,TRBJ2-5,TRBV20-1,TRBD1,CSATPGQEQETQYF,TGCAGTGCCACCCCGGGACAGGAACAAGAGACCCAGTACTTC
14,many,TRBJ1-1,TRBV11-3,TRBD1,CASSDRQGATEAFF,TGTGCCAGCAGCGATAGACAGGGAGCCACTGAAGCTTTCTTT
16,.,TRBJ1-5,TRBV4-2,.,CASSQDGNGSNQPQHF,TGTGCCAGCAGCCAAGATGGGAACGGTAGCAATCAGCCCCAGCATTTT
16,many,TRBJ2-1,TRBV12-3/TRBV12-4,TRBD2,CASILAGGISGGEQFF,TGTGCCAGCATTTTAGCGGGAGGGATTTCTGGCGGTGAGCAGTTCTTC
21,many,TRBJ2-1,TRBV7-9,TRBD2,CASSPTPASGLPERRQNEQFF,TGTGCCAGCAGCCCCACCCCGGCTAGCGGATTACCAGAACGGAGGCAGAATGAGCAGTTCTTC
13,many,TRBJ2-7,TRBV12-3/TRBV12-4,TRBD1,CASSLVGQYEQYF,TGTGCCAGCAGTTTAGTGGGACAGTACGAGCAGTACTTC
14,.,TRBJ1-1,TRBV13,.,CASSFLQGEAEAFF,TGTGCCAGCAGCTTTTTACAGGGAGAGGCTGAAGCTTTCTTT
18,.,TRBJ2-5,TRBV7-3,TRBD2,CVSSVGTSGSGSGETQYF,TGTGTCAGCAGCGTCGGGACTAGCGGGAGCGGGTCCGGAGAGACCCAGTACTTC
15,.,TRBJ2-2,TRBV18,.,CASSAQGTNTGELFF,TGTGCCAGCTCGGCACAGGGAACTAACACCGGGGAGCTGTTTTTT
16,.,TRBJ1-3,TRBV29-1,.,CSVAWGSGEPGNTIYF,TGCAGCGTTGCCTGGGGGTCAGGGGAGCCTGGAAACACCATATATTTT
16,many,TRBJ2-3,TRBV7-9,TRBD2,CASGRSSGGSTDTQYF,TGTGCCAGCGGGAGATCTAGCGGGGGGTCCACAGATACGCAGTATTTT
12,.,TRBJ2-5,TRBV19,TRBD2,CASLAGVETQYF,TGTGCCAGTCTAGCGGGAGTAGAGACCCAGTACTTC
14,many,TRBJ2-7,TRBV6-5,.,CASSYSDQTYEQYF,TGTGCCAGCAGTTACTCAGACCAGACCTACGAGCAGTACTTC
14,many,TRBJ2-5,TRBV12-3/TRBV12-4,.,CASSLWRGDETQYF,TGTGCCAGCAGTTTATGGAGGGGGGATGAGACCCAGTACTTC
14,many,TRBJ1-1,TRBV14,.,CASSQVERNTEAFF,TGTGCCAGCAGCCAAGTAGAACGGAACACTGAAGCTTTCTTT
17,many,TRBJ2-1,TRBV18,TRBD1,CASSPTRQGTGHNEQFF,TGTGCCAGCTCACCAACACGACAGGGGACCGGTCACAATGAGCAGTTCTTC
14,.,TRBJ1-6,TRBV7-9,.,CASSLSGGSEPLHF,TGTGCCAGCAGCTTAAGCGGCGGAAGCGAACCCCTCCACTTT
16,many,TRBJ1-1,TRBV18,TRBD1,CASSPGTGGMSTEAFF,TGTGCCAGCTCGCCCGGGACAGGGGGTATGTCCACTGAAGCTTTCTTT
18,many,TRBJ1-5,TRBV6-1,.,CASSPRTPKRYGNQPQHF,TGTGCCAGCAGCCCCCGAACCCCCAAACGTTATGGGAATCAGCCCCAGCATTTT
17,many,TRBJ2-1,TRBV20-1,TRBD2,CSARDPMILAGSFEQFF,TGCAGTGCTAGAGATCCCATGATATTAGCGGGATCTTTTGAGCAGTTCTTC
19,.,TRBJ2-3,TRBV7-2,TRBD2,CASSFPGLAGVPHTDTQYF,TGTGCCAGCAGCTTCCCGGGACTAGCGGGAGTTCCCCACACAGATACGCAGTATTTT
14,many,TRBJ1-6,TRBV28,.,CASSSPGDNSPLHF,TGTGCCAGCAGTTCTCCGGGAGATAATTCACCCCTCCACTTT
15,few,TRBJ2-7,TRBV4-1,TRBD1,CASRSSGTGRYEQYF,TGCGCCAGCAGGAGTTCCGGGACAGGGAGGTACGAGCAGTACTTC
16,many,TRBJ1-6,TRBV2,.,CASSESLGQGTSPLHF,TGTGCCAGCAGTGAATCCCTGGGGCAGGGAACTTCACCCCTCCACTTT
14,many,TRBJ1-4,TRBV12-3/TRBV12-4,.,CASSQALFNEKLFF,TGTGCCAGCAGCCAGGCACTATTTAATGAAAAACTGTTTTTT